The clone carrying this T cell receptor beta chain occurred many times. Per the germline V gene, CDR1 is SGHDT and CDR2 is YYEEEE. There are 16 residues in the CDR3. After removal of 4 bases from V and 1 base from J, the junction contained 5 bases not matched to a gene. These data originate in a study of T-cell memory formation after mild COVID-19. TCRdb called the 5' RACE reads again in MiXCR, with one record for every CDR3 protein. This table holds 300,000 to 400,000 distinct CDR3 sequences, roughly an eighth found once. The sample was PBMCs or a T cell subset sorted from them (not recorded which). The sequence was collected from a man aged 18-30 years who had mild COVID-19 (a few samples of this study predate the infection). Cell type and time point are not known. The gene calls are TRBV5-6 and TRBJ2-5; 12 bases line up with TRBD2. CDR3 amino acids: CASSRRLAGAQETQYF. In DNA form, the CDR3 reads TGTGCCAGCAGCCGTCGACTAGCGGGGGCCCAAGAGACCCAGTACTTC.